This T cell receptor beta chain was observed in a study of spatial heterogeneity in lung cancer. Points from the study as a whole: Counts of expanded alpha and beta TCRs within tumors tracked the tumor nonsynonymous mutation count.

To note about this clonotype: Its target is unknown.

As for time point: sample taken at primary tumor resection. Whole RNA came from tumor, nontumor lung or frozen PBMC and was sequenced without being sorted. The germline CDR1 and CDR2 sequences are SNHLY and FYNNEI. V lost 7 bases, J lost 4 bases, and 9 bases stayed unmatched. The CDR3 length is 16 residues. TCRdb re-analysed the 5' RACE reads in MiXCR, keeping a single row per CDR3 protein. The sample gives about 15,000 distinct CDR3 sequences, around 6.6% of which show up once; 7% to 10% is in the top ten. Sequenced here: lung tumor tissue, sampled at surgery. The TCR originated in a male donor with early-stage non-small cell lung cancer. V gene TRBV2 combines with J gene TRBJ2-3; 12 bases match TRBD2. The DNA of the CDR3 is TGTGCCAGCAACCCTAGCGGGAGGGCCAAATCAGATACGCAGTATTTT. Its protein is CASNPSGRAKSDTQYF. The variable domain in full, completed from reference TRBV2 and TRBJ2-3, reads EPEVTQTPSHQVTQMGQEVILRCVPISNHLYFYWYRQILGQKVEFLVSFYNNEISEKSEIFDDQFSVERPDGSNFTLKIRSTKLEDSAMYFCASNPSGRAKSDTQYFGPGTRLTVL.